The source of this TCR beta chain is a study of response to subunit inactivated influenza vaccine. One entry per CDR3 protein results from TCRdb running MiXCR on the RT-PCR reads. The profile covers 180,000 or so distinct CDR3 sequences, with roughly 12% appearing a single time and approximately 32% taken by the ten largest. There are a few counts of this clonotype. The ends were cut back, 4 bases at V and 10 bases at J, with 13 bases in the middle. CDR3 size: 12 residues. The same data also contributed to another study, on T cells expressing NK-cell markers. That source adds: Libraries used 5'RACE template switching adding universal primer site and UMIs. Obtained from sorted CD3+CD56+NKG2C+, CD3+CD56+NKG2C- and CD3+CD56-NKG2C+ T cells were the TCR beta repertoires.

The input for sequencing was CD8+ T cells sorted from PBMCs, taken less than 13 days after vaccination. The chain couples TRBV12-3 or TRBV12-4 to TRBJ1-2; D perhaps matches TRBD1 (5 bases). The clonotype was recovered from a middle-aged man who received an inactivated influenza vaccine. CDR3 in DNA: TGTGCCAGCAGTTCAACTCCAGGGACCTACACCTTC. Amino acids: CASSSTPGTYTF.